This entry is about one TCR beta chain. This receptor's antigen is unknown. Per-nucleotide qualities are absent, and no much larger clonotype sits a single base away. This record belongs to a study of shared clonotypes between healthy human individuals (dated by TCRdb to the early 2020s). Study-level background: Two women and a few men aged 18 to 49 years were included in the cohort. For each donor, CD4 naive and CD4 memory were each run on three plates, CD8 naive on two plates, and CD8 memory on one plate. The study deeply sequenced blood TCR repertoires of five healthy adults to estimate repertoire size and the extent of clonotype sharing between individuals. Libraries were prepared and TCR repertoires were sequenced by different laboratories using diverse techniques, in order to increase sequencing depth and limit assay-specific biases. Each donor's leukapheresis produced roughly between roughly 0.94 and 9.5 billion PBMCs.

Trimming takes 1 base from V and 0 bases from J, and the germline ends sit 15 bases apart. CDR1 and CDR2 were assigned from the germline V gene as KGHSH and LQKENI. From its cysteine to its phenylalanine, the CDR3 spans 17 amino acids. The sequence is cut down to CDR3 DNA, 51 bases in frame from base 1. Using the deep immunoSEQ assay, multiplex PCR amplified TCR CDR3 regions from genomic DNA. Extracted genomic DNA from each cell subset was distributed evenly across all wells of several immunoSEQ 96-well plates, and each plate was treated as a replicate. For sorted subsets, around 200 ng genomic DNA, equal to 30,000 or so T cell genomes, was loaded into each replicate PCR. Purified libraries were measured with a Qubit 3.0 fluorometer, size-checked on a Bioanalyzer 2100, and measured again with the KAPA Library Quantification kit. Every immunoSEQ 96-well plate was sequenced on a dedicated single-read 150-cycle Illumina NextSeq 550 flow cell. The source study handled its data this way. The immunoSEQ output contained only junctional sequences without quality scores, so filtering could not match that applied to full-length reads. Sequences were annotated with PyIR, a Python wrapper for IgBLAST v1.9, and V/J genes and CDR3 were assigned using IMGT germline references. Reads were filtered out if the reads had weak V/J assignments (E-value above 1e-6), no CDR3, stop codons, out-of-frame junctions, or ambiguous translated residues. V3J clonotypes were defined by identical inferred V gene, J gene, and CDR3 amino acid sequence. Percentage overlap between repertoires was calculated by dividing the number of shared unique clonotypes by the size of the smaller repertoire. Repertoire richness was assessed with RTK rarefaction, the Chao1 estimator, and Recon v2.1 estimates of unobserved clonotypes. OLGA was used to compute generation probabilities for all TCRbeta clonotypes that the gDNA method yielded from a handful of donors. TCRdb obtained this table from immuneACCESS and retained in-frame rearrangements with V and J assigned. These tables miss some clones; where compared with another copy, unresolved V genes account for less than half of the shortfall, and the remainder is unexplained. That table furnishes V, J and clone size, whereas the DNA furnished D and trimming. Across this sample there are over 2 million clones, with 85% to 95% seen only once. Of the sample, around 0.35% falls within the top ten clones.

The donors were healthy, HIV-negative adults with no recently reported acute infections or vaccinations. Every donor was a Caucasian adult living in Nashville, Tennessee, USA. CD4+ T cells were enriched by magnetic negative selection; naive cells were then positively selected on CD45RA, and the negative fraction formed the memory subset. After blood collection by leukapheresis, PBMCs were isolated using Ficoll-Histopaque density gradient centrifugation and then cryopreserved in the vapor phase of liquid nitrogen. Purity and quantity of every magnetically sorted T cell population were checked by analytical flow cytometry. Genomic DNA was isolated from every sorted fraction and measured by UV absorbance on a Nanodrop 2000c. The study at large found these results: Estimated clonotype richness was generally larger for naive than for memory subsets. Clonotypes shared by all four sorted-subset donors showed higher generation probabilities than non-shared clonotypes. Because the study included only a small number of donors, the genetic and exposure-history diversity represented was limited. Sampling was restricted to blood, and TCR repertoires in tissues likely differ from the TCR repertoires found in blood. Incomplete sequencing was indicated by rarefaction of sorted-subset datasets, despite the large sequencing depth. Approximately 5% of naive CD4, around 3.6% of naive CD8, 2% to 2.5% of memory CD4, and approximately 0.39% of memory CD8 clonotypes were shared across several donors. Pairwise subsampling indicated that sequencing depth was expected to affect the degree of clonotype sharing among donors.

This TCR came from a man aged 18 to 30 in good health. Some clones in this sample may be carry-over from other donors' samples. What was sequenced was naive CD4+ T cells from PBMCs. The cell subset or site label, as the study defines it: CD45RA+ positively selected. The chain was built from TRBV18 and TRBJ1-1; too little of a D gene remains to name it. The DNA sequence is as follows: TGTGCCAGCTCACCACGGGTCCCGGGTGAGGTGAACACTGAAGCTTTCTTT. It codes for CASSPRVPGEVNTEAFF.